This T cell receptor beta chain is from a study of STAT5B mutations in CD4+ large granular lymphocyte leukemia. This clone was seen a few times. As yet, its antigen is unknown. Whole-study results and caveats: 8/27 top patient clones versus 2/35 control clones were TRBV06-family.

Here immunoSEQ multiplex PCR was the method, and the copy in TCRdb shows in-frame clones only, minus some. The sample gives fewer than 25,000 clones, roughly 84% of which show up once; roughly an eighth is in the top ten. V lost 6 bases to trimming and J lost 6 bases, with 8 bases between them. The CDR3 loop spans 11 amino acids. Germline CDR1 MGHDK, CDR2 SYGVNS. Sequencing input: CD4+ T cells from blood buffy coats. The rearrangement joins TRBV25-1 to TRBJ1-1; D is ambiguous. This receptor was taken from a human donor in good health. This CDR3 reads CASRLGSEAFF. Here the CDR3 DNA reads TGTGCCAGCAGGTTGGGGTCTGAAGCTTTCTTT.